This TCR beta chain comes out of a study of patients and donors after allogeneic stem cell transplantation. TCRdb analysed the RT-PCR reads with MiXCR anew, one entry per CDR3 protein. The sample holds hundreds of thousands of distinct CDR3 sequences; 13% to 15% are singletons and the top ten take roughly 12%. This clonotype was seen a handful of times. The CDR3 spans 17 residues. The germline V gene encodes CDR1 SGHRS and CDR2 YFSETQ. V lost 4 bases to trimming and J lost 0 bases; unmatched junction nucleotides: 11. The sequenced material came from blood, either unsorted or a sorted T cell fraction (not recorded which). The clonotype comes from a human donor who was either an allogeneic HSCT recipient or a stem cell or donor lymphocyte infusion donor (not recorded which). It is not recorded whose cells these are; they may come from a transplant donor. The genes are TRBV5-1 and TRBJ1-1; 8 nucleotides match TRBD1. In DNA form, the CDR3 reads TGCGCCAGCAGCCTCGGGACAGGCGACCGTATGAACACTGAAGCTTTCTTT. It yields the protein CASSLGTGDRMNTEAFF.